This T cell receptor beta chain appears in the sequencing data of a study of human T cells and chemical hapten exposure. Broader study findings: Relative to control repertoires, expanded TCRs gave rise to significantly more large CDR3 similarity clusters.

Individual cDNA molecules (in the library) carried attached unique molecular identifiers. TCRdb redid the calling of the RACE reads with MiXCR, one entry per CDR3 protein. The sample lists about 80,000 distinct CDR3 sequences, about 14% occurring once. Indicated time point: pre-sensitization, week 0. Treatment described: therapeutic diphenylcyclopropenone sensitization with weekly scalp DPC. In its sample, this clonotype was seen a few times. Its target is not known. Per the germline V gene, CDR1 is MNHEY and CDR2 is SMNVEV (reference sequence). The CDR3 extends over 13 amino acids. V lost 3 bases, J lost 6 bases, and 9 bases lay in between.

J is TRBJ2-4 and V is TRBV27; D is unclear. The sequence came from a woman aged 50 to 60 with alopecia areata. Some clones in this sample may be carry-over from other donors' samples. The sequencing here drew on whole blood, taken in connection with sensitization to the hapten diphenylcyclopropenone (DPC). CDR3 bases: TGTGCCAGCAGTTTGGAACCGCGAAACATTCAGTACTTC. It yields the protein CASSLEPRNIQYF.